This T cell receptor (beta chain) was obtained from a study of neurological immune-mediated disorders (dated by TCRdb to about 2019). Broadly, across the study: Among the roughly 35 multiple sclerosis patients, roughly 31 had relapsing-remitting MS and 3 had secondary progressive MS. Using UMI-based sequencing, the study compared peripheral blood TCR-beta repertoires from patients with HTLV-I-associated myelopathy (HAM/TSP), patients with multiple sclerosis, and healthy controls. Alongside PBMC samples, the set of some 100 TCR-beta libraries contained longitudinal samples, technical triplicates, and paired CD4+ and CD8+ T-cell subsets that had been sorted. Of the 68 subjects in the cohort, approximately 15 were HAM/TSP patients, about 34 were multiple sclerosis patients, and about 20 were healthy controls. The paper's findings and limits, for the study overall: The highest TCR clonal expansion was observed in HAM/TSP patients, whereas the lowest was observed in MS patients, even when compared with healthy controls. In a phylogenetic analysis, the repertoires of 18 out of 34 MS patients fell into a single cluster of related CDR3 sequences, pointing to a possible signature at the repertoire level. No identical CDR3 amino acid sequences were found to be shared among expanded clones across subjects, suggesting that TCR-beta repertoires were private in all groups. The MS cluster showed no association with clinical or MRI features, and the authors stated that larger cohorts are needed.

To synthesize cDNA, template-switch 5'RACE was performed with a primer carrying a 10-nucleotide random unique molecular identifier so that each TCR transcript was tagged. Every sequencing run covered 15-18 subjects and yielded more than 170 million TCR-beta sequences. The RNeasy kit was used for extraction of total RNA. Using the KAPA Real-time Library Amplification kit, TCR-beta VDJ regions were amplified with primers for the TCR constant region and the 5'RACE anchor. A first PCR added sample indexes and Illumina adaptors, and a second PCR then raised library yield. After Ampure bead purification, the roughly 650 bp TCR product was size-selected on a 2% E-gel SizeSelection system. Before pooling, libraries had their quality checked on a Bioanalyzer, their concentration measured with Qubit, and their quantity determined with the Kapa Library Quantification kit. Libraries were sequenced paired-end 2 x 150 bp on an Illumina HiSeq 2500. To increase sequence diversity, roughly 24-32% phiX was spiked into each library pool. As for how the authors treated the data: Quality-filtered reads were processed with the UMI-based MiGEC pipeline, which removed over 85% of raw TCR sequences during error correction. IMGT germline references were used for aligning VDJ genes, and each clonotype was defined as a unique CDR3 amino acid sequence together with its V-J genes. Clonal expansion, Shannon diversity, and CDR3 relatedness (CalcPairwiseDistances, ClusterSamples) were evaluated with VDJtools, and phylogenetic trees were built with CLCbio workbench. A clone was classed as expanded if it had 8 or more unique UMIs, a cutoff based on coefficient-of-variation modelling across technical triplicates. Starting from the raw public reads, TCRdb applied fastp trimming at Q25, assembled clones with MiXCR and retained in-frame beta chains. Every distinct CDR3 protein forms one entry, paired with its most common genes and DNA. The V and J calls were not made by the authors but by TCRdb's processing. The sample has tens of thousands of distinct CDR3 sequences on record, roughly 4.1% of them singletons. The ten most abundant clones make up 5.5% to 6% of the sample.

In the case of this clonotype: No cognate antigen has been identified for it. No clone much larger than this one lies a single base away; base qualities are absent.

For the unsorted PBMC libraries, 2 million PBMCs were stored in RNAlater at -80 degrees C until RNA extraction and were used to generate the libraries. The multiple sclerosis patients were enrolled in a US clinical protocol that used magnetic resonance imaging to evaluate disease progression. Peripheral blood was subjected to Ficoll-Hypaque density gradient centrifugation to isolate PBMCs, which were then cryopreserved in liquid nitrogen. Per the germline V gene (reference sequence), DFQATT is the CDR1 and SNEGSKA is the CDR2. V and J lose 4 bases and 5 bases, and a span of 8 bases separates them. The CDR3 sequence holds 12 residues, the cysteine and phenylalanine included. CDR3 DNA only is kept here, 36 bases in frame from base 1.

This clonotype was sampled from a woman aged 55-69 years with multiple sclerosis. Sequences were obtained from PBMCs. Recombination connected TRBV20-1 to TRBJ2-2, with TRBD1 as a weak D call on 6 bases. The encoded CDR3 is CSATQGTGELFF. The DNA sequence is TGCAGTGCTACCCAGGGGACCGGGGAGCTGTTTTTT.